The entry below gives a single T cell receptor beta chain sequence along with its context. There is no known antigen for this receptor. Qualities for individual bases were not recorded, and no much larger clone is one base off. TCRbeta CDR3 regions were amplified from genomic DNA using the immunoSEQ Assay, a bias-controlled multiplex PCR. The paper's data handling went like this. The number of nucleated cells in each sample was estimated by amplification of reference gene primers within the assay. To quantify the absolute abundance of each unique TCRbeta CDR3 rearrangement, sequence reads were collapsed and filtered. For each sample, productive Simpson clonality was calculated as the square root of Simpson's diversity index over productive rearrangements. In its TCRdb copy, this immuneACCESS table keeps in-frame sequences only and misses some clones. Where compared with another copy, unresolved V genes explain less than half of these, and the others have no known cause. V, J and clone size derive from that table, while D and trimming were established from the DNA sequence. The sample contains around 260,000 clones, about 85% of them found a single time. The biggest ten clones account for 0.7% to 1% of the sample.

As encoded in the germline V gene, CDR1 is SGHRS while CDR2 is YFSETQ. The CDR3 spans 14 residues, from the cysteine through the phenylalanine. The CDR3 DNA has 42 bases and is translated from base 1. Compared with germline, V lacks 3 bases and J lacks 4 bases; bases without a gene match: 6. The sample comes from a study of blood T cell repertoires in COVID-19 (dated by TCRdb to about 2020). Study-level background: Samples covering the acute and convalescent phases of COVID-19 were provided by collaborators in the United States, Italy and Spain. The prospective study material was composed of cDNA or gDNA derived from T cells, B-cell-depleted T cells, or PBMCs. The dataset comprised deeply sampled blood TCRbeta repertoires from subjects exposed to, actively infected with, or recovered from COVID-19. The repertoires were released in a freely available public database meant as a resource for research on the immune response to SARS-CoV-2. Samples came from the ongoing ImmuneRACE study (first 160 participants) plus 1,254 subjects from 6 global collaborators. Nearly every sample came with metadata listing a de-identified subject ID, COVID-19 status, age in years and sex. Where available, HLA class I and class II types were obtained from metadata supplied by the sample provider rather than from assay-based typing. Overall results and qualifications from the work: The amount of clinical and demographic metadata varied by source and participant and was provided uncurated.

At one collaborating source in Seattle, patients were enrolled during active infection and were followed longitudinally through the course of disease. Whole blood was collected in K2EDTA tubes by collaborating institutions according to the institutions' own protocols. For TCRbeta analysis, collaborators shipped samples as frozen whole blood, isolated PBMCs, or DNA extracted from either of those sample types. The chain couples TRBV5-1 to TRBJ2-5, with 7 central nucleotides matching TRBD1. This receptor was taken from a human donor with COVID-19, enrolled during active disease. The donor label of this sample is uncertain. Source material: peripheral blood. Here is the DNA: TGCGCCAGCAGCTGGGCAACAGGGGTAGAGACCCAGTACTTC. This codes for CASSWATGVETQYF.